This TCR beta chain was identified in a study of T-cell memory formation after mild COVID-19. On this clonotype: Its antigen remains unidentified.

TCRdb used MiXCR to reprocess the 5' RACE reads, holding one entry per CDR3 protein. The sample includes fewer than 250,000 distinct CDR3 sequences, roughly a tenth seen only once; the top ten take roughly 3.2%. Trimming at V came to 3 bases and at J to 10 bases, leaving 6 bases not matched to a gene. The CDR3 covers 13 residues. Germline assignment: CDR1 KGHDR and CDR2 SFDVKD. Study observations and caveats: Pre-infection memory held some responding clones, suggesting pre-existing cross-reactive T cells responded. Whether day 37 second-wave clones are SARS-CoV-2-specific was not confirmed.

The sequence was collected from a young man who had mild COVID-19 (a few samples of this study predate the infection). Cell type and time point are not known. V is TRBV24-1 and J is TRBJ1-1; 8 nucleotides line up with TRBD1. The sample comprised PBMCs or a T cell subset sorted from them (not recorded which). CDR3 sequence (DNA): TGTGCCACCAGTGATCCCTGGACAGGGTCAGCTTTCTTT. Protein product: CATSDPWTGSAFF.